These 14 T cell receptor beta chains share one sample of origin, sequenced in a study of T cells in Graves' hyperthyroidism and ophthalmopathy. The CDR3 regions of TCR beta were amplified from RNA transcripts. A first-round RT-PCR of the TCR CDR3 used the HTBI primer set. TCRdb used MiXCR to reprocess the multiplex PCR reads, holding one entry per CDR3 protein. The sample shows 500,000 to 650,000 distinct CDR3 sequences, about 15% of them seen only once. Material: blood. The receptors shown here come from a woman between 18 and 29 years old with Graves' ophthalmopathy.

This clonotype appeared many times. The chain combines TRBV12-5 with TRBJ2-1; D is perhaps TRBD1 or TRBD2 (5 bases each). Germline CDR1 reads LGHNT; CDR2 reads FRNRAP. The V end lost 0 bases, the J end lost 0 bases, and 12 bases lay between the germline ends. This CDR3 is 17 amino acids long. DNA of the CDR3: TGTGCTAGTGGTTTGGTACTAGAGGGGAGCTCCTACAATGAGCAGTTCTTC. Translating gives CASGLVLEGSSYNEQFF. The full variable domain, completed using reference TRBV12-5 and TRBJ2-1, is DARVTQTPRHKVTEMGQEVTMRCQPILGHNTVFWYRQTMMQGLELLAYFRNRAPLDDSGMPKDRFSAEMPDATLATLKIQPSEPRDSAVYFCASGLVLEGSSYNEQFFGPGTRLTVL.

This clonotype occurred many times. The V call is TRBV28, the J call TRBJ1-2; D possibly corresponds to TRBD1 (5 bases). This CDR3 spans 12 amino acids. Germline V gives CDR1 MDHEN, CDR2 SYDVKM. The germline V and J ends were trimmed by 9 bases and 7 bases, with 15 bases remaining between them. In DNA, the CDR3 is TGTGCCAGTCTTGGGACCCCTACTGGCTACACCTTC. This sequence encodes CASLGTPTGYTF.

The J gene is TRBJ1-1, the V gene TRBV5-8; TRBD1 agrees at 7 bases. Germline assignment: CDR1 SGHTS and CDR2 YDEGEE. V gave up 4 bases and J gave up 1 base; unmatched junction bases: 7. The CDR3 is 15 amino acids. For the CDR3, the DNA is TGTGCCAGCAGCCGGGGGTGGGACAGGAACACTGAAGCTTTCTTT. Residues: CASSRGWDRNTEAFF.

This clonotype was counted at least ten times. The chain couples TRBV20-1 to TRBJ2-3; 11 bases map to TRBD1. V lost 3 bases and J lost 4; bases outside the gene matches: 6. The germline CDR1 and CDR2 sequences are DFQATT and SNEGSKA (reference sequence). The CDR3 is made up of 15 amino acids. The CDR3 loop is CSASRDRGVPDTQYF. The CDR3 DNA sequence: TGCAGTGCTAGCCGGGACAGGGGGGTCCCAGATACGCAGTATTTT.

This clonotype has only a few counts. The chain carries TRBV7-9 and TRBJ1-2; D remains ambiguous. This CDR3 is built from 15 residues. V was clipped by 5 bases and J by 5 bases, with 18 bases between them. Germline assignment: CDR1 SEHNR and CDR2 FQNEAQ (reference sequence). Here the CDR3 reads CASSVSSPAGYGYTF. CDR3 coding DNA: TGTGCCAGCAGCGTCAGTTCCCCCGCGGGGTATGGCTACACCTTC.

The chain links TRBV30 to TRBJ2-1, with 10 bases fitting TRBD1. This CDR3 spans 15 amino acids. From germline, CDR1 is GTSNPN and CDR2 SVGIG (reference sequence). Unmatched junction bases numbered 7, after V lost 5 bases and J lost 3 bases. CDR3 nucleotides: TGTGCCTGGGGGGAGGGACAGGGGAACTACAATGAGCAGTTCTTC. Residues: CAWGEGQGNYNEQFF.

The chain employs TRBV4-1 and TRBJ1-4; no definite D call. Per the germline V gene, CDR1 is MGHRA and CDR2 is YSYEKL. The CDR3 totals 18 residues. The V and J ends lost 1 base and 0 bases respectively, with 15 bases between them. The CDR3 sequence: CASSQVVRAVATNEKLFF. The CDR3 coding sequence is TGCGCCAGCAGCCAAGTTGTACGGGCGGTTGCAACTAATGAAAAACTGTTTTTT.

CDR3: CASSVEGTENTEAFF. CDR3 sequence (DNA): TGTGCCAGCAGCGTAGAAGGAACGGAGAACACTGAAGCTTTCTTT. The chain links TRBV9 to TRBJ1-1; D not certain. V was pared by 0 bases and J by 1 base, with 10 bases between. Germline V gene sequence: CDR1 SGDLS, CDR2 YYNGEE. This CDR3 comprises 15 residues.

This clonotype was counted ten times or more. The genes are TRBV11-2 and TRBJ2-1; 9 nucleotides agree with TRBD2. Germline CDR1 SGHAT, CDR2 FQNNGV. The CDR3 is 14 residues long. Germline trimming cut 5 bases from V and 8 bases from J; bases unmatched to any gene: 7. The CDR3 loop is CASSIWTSVDEQFF. CDR3 nucleotide sequence: TGTGCCAGCAGCATCTGGACTAGCGTCGATGAGCAGTTCTTC. Full variable domain (remainder filled in from reference TRBV11-2 and TRBJ2-1): EAGVAQSPRYKIIEKRQSVAFWCNPISGHATLYWYQQILGQGPKLLIQFQNNGVVDDSQLPKDRFSAERLKGVDSTLKIQPAKLEDSAVYLCASSIWTSVDEQFFGPGTRLTVL.

The rearrangement links TRBV6-5 to TRBJ2-5, with 9 bases aligning to TRBD1. CDR1 and CDR2 (germline): MNHEY, SVGAGI. The CDR3 totals 15 residues. V was pared by 2 bases and J by 3 bases, with 4 bases of the junction left unmatched. CDR3 residues: CASSYRDRVEETQYF. The CDR3 coding sequence is TGTGCCAGCAGTTACCGGGACAGGGTAGAAGAGACCCAGTACTTC.

This clonotype was counted between two and nine times. The chain carries TRBV6-2 or TRBV6-3 and TRBJ1-6; 7 bases agree with TRBD1. This CDR3 has 14 residues. V lost 2 bases and J lost 13; bases outside the gene matches: 8. CDR1 and CDR2 from the germline V gene are MNHEY and SVGEGT. CDR3 region: CASSYPNTGAPLHF. The CDR3 coding sequence is TGTGCCAGCAGTTACCCGAATACAGGGGCGCCCCTCCACTTT.

The sample holds many counts of this clonotype. The chain combines TRBV6-1 with TRBJ1-4, with 7 bases aligning to TRBD1. This CDR3 contains 17 residues. Germline CDR1 is MNHNS and CDR2 is SASEGT. The junction had 11 bases not matched to a gene; V was cut back by 3 bases and J by 4 bases. This CDR3 reads CASSDLAGGHGNEKLFF. In DNA form, the CDR3 reads TGTGCCAGCAGTGATCTTGCAGGGGGTCATGGTAATGAAAAACTGTTTTTT.

The chain recombines TRBV30 with TRBJ2-1; TRBD2 might be the D (6 bases). CDR1 is GTSNPN and CDR2 is SVGIG in the germline V gene (reference sequence). Trimming cost V 0 bases and J 7 bases, with 13 bases left between them. The CDR3 has 14 residues. The DNA of the CDR3 is TGTGCCTGGAGTGTCGGCGGGGCGTGGAATGAGCAGTTCTTC. Amino acids: CAWSVGGAWNEQFF.

This clonotype was counted between two and nine times. The rearrangement links TRBV24-1 to TRBJ2-7, with 8 bases identical to TRBD1. V shed 4 bases, J shed 5 bases, and the junction held 9 bases outside the gene matches. Germline V gives CDR1 KGHDR, CDR2 SFDVKD. The CDR3 totals 15 residues. The CDR3 sequence: CATSDPRDRRNEQYF. The CDR3 nucleotides are TGTGCCACCAGTGACCCCCGGGACAGGCGAAACGAGCAGTACTTC.